The text below deals with one TCR beta chain. It was RNA transcripts that yielded the amplified TCR beta CDR3 regions. The HTBI primer set served for first-round RT-PCR of the TCR CDR3. MiXCR was run by TCRdb on the multiplex PCR reads, yielding one entry per CDR3 protein. The profile covers fewer than 650,000 distinct CDR3 sequences, with roughly 14% appearing a single time and approximately 4.2% taken by the ten largest. There are 16 residues in the CDR3. Germline CDR1 and CDR2: SGHVS and FQNEAQ. The V end was cut by 0 bases, the J end by 8 bases, with 14 bases between. This specimen belongs to a study of T cells in Graves' hyperthyroidism and ophthalmopathy.

Sequencing was done on a sample of blood. The sequence derives from a woman aged 40 to 50 with Graves' ophthalmopathy. The genes are TRBV7-8 and TRBJ1-6; D is unresolved. In DNA form, the CDR3 reads TGTGCCAGCAGCTTAGCCCCCACAGTGGGCCATTCACCCCTCCACTTT. Protein: CASSLAPTVGHSPLHF.